This TCR beta chain was recorded in a study of regulatory T cells in long-lasting Graves disease. Study-level results: Thyroid tissue was not studied; only peripheral blood was.

There are a few counts of this clonotype. Its antigen is not known. Germline values: CDR1 SGHRS, CDR2 YFSETQ. The CDR3 is 14 amino acids. V lost 0 bases to trimming and J lost 5 bases, with 11 bases between them. Sequencing libraries for TCR beta were prepared with iRepertoire HTBI primers and Arm-PCR of CDR3 regions. TCRdb reprocessed the multiplex PCR reads via MiXCR and lists one record per CDR3 protein. The sample consists of 350,000 to 450,000 distinct CDR3 sequences, about 15% of them appearing once. Documented time point: newly diagnosed GD, antithyroid drugs for less than 3 months. The authors made the TCR library using RNA they extracted from PBMCs. The sample was also reused in another study, on T cells in Graves' hyperthyroidism and ophthalmopathy. As reported in that work: Newly diagnosed hyperthyroidism patients aged 18 to 65 years had disease lasting under 2 months.

This receptor was taken from a woman younger than 45 with Graves disease. This specimen consisted of peripheral blood mononuclear cells (PBMCs), obtained at new diagnosis, from a patient treated with antithyroid drugs. The genes are TRBV5-1 and TRBJ1-1; D is uncertain. The chain's CDR3 is CASSLESGRTEAFF. The CDR3 DNA is TGCGCCAGCAGCTTGGAAAGCGGGCGGACTGAAGCTTTCTTT.